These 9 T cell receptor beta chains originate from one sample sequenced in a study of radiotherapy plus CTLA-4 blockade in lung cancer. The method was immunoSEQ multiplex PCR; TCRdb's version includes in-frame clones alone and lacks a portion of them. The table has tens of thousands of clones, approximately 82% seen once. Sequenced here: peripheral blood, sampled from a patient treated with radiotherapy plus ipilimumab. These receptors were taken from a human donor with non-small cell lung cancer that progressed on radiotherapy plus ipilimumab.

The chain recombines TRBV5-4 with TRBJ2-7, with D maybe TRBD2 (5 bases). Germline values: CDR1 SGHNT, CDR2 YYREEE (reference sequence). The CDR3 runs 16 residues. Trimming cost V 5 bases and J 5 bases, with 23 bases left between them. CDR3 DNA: TGTGCCAGCAGGTTCGGTAGGGAGAACCCCTCAGACGAGCAGTACTTC. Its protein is CASRFGRENPSDEQYF. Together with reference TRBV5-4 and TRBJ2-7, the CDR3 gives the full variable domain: ETGVTQSPTHLIKTRGQQVTLRCSSQSGHNTVSWYQQALGQGPQFIFQYYREEENGRGNFPPRFSGLQFPNYSSELNVNALELDDSALYLCASRFGRENPSDEQYFGPGTRLTVT.

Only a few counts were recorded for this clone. The CDR3 is CAISDGDSGNTIYF. Here the CDR3 DNA reads TGTGCCATCAGTGACGGGGACTCTGGAAACACCATATATTTT. The chain joins TRBV10-3 to TRBJ1-3; D unclear. The CDR3 is 14 amino acids. From germline, CDR1 is ENHRY and CDR2 SYGVKD. Trimming removed 3 bases from V and 0 bases from J, with 6 bases in between.

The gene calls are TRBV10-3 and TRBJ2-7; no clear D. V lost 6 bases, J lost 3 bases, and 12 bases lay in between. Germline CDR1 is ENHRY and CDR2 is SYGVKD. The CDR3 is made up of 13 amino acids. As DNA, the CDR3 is TGTGCCATCAGGGAGACACCCCTCTACGAGCAGTACTTC. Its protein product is CAIRETPLYEQYF.

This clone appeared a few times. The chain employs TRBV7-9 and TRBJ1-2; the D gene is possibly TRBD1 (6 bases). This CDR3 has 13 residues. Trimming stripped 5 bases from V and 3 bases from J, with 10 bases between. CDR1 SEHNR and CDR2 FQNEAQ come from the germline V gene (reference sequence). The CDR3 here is CASSPQGHYGYTF. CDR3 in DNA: TGTGCCAGCAGCCCACAGGGACACTATGGCTACACCTTC.

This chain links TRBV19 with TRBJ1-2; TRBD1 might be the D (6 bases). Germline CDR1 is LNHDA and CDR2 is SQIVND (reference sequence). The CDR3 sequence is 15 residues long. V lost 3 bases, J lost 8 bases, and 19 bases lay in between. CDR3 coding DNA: TGTGCCAGTAGTATCGGGAATAGACAGGTTCAAGGCTACACCTTC. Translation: CASSIGNRQVQGYTF.

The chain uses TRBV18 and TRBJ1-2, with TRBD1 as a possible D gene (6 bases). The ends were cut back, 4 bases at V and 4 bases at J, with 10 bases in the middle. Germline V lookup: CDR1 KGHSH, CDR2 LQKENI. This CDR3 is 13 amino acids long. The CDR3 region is CASSQQGGYGYTF. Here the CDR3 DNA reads TGTGCCAGCTCACAACAGGGTGGCTATGGCTACACCTTC.

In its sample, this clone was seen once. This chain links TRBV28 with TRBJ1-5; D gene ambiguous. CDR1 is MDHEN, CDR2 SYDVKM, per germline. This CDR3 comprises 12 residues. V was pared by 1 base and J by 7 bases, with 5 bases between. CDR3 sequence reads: CASSLSSQPQHF. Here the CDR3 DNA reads TGTGCCAGCAGTTTATCTTCCCAGCCCCAGCATTTT.

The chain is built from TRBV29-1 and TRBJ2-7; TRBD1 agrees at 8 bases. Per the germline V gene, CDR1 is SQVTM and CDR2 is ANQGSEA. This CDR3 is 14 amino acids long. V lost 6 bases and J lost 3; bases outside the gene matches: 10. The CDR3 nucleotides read TGCAGCGTCTTGACAGGGGCCTCCCTCTACGAGCAGTACTTC. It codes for CSVLTGASLYEQYF.

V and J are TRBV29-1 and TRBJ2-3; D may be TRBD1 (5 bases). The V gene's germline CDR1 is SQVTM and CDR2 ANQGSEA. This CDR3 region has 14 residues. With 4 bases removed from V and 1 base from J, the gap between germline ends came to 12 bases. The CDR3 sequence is CSVVPDSGTDTQYF. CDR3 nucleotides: TGCAGCGTTGTCCCTGACAGCGGCACAGATACGCAGTATTTT.